This TCR beta chain was recovered during a study of shared clonotypes between healthy human individuals. Germline CDR1 LNHDA, CDR2 SQIVND (reference sequence). The junction had 2 bases not matched to a gene; V was cut back by 5 bases and J by 6 bases. This CDR3 is built from 13 residues. The table came from immunoSEQ multiplex PCR; TCRdb's copy has only in-frame clones and leaves some out. This sample has about 1.1 million clones, with 70% to 80% found just once. This TCR derives from a man aged 18 to 29 in good health. Some clones in this sample may be carry-over from other donors' samples. The sample was memory CD4+ T cells from PBMCs. Specified subset: CD45RA-negative fraction. The chain couples TRBV19 to TRBJ2-7; 12 bases agree with TRBD1. CDR3 nucleotides: TGTGCCAGTAGTCGGGACAGGGGGCTCGAGCAGTACTTC. Protein sequence: CASSRDRGLEQYF.